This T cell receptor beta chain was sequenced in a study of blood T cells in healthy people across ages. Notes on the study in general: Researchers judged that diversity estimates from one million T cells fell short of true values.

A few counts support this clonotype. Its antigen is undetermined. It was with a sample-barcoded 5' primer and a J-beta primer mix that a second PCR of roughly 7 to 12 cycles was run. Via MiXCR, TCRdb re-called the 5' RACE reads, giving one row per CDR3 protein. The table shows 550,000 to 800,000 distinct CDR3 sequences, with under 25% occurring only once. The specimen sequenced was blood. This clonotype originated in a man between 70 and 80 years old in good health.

CDR3 nucleotides: TGCAGTGCTAGAGATCAGGATAGGATGGAAGAAAACTATGGCTACACCTTC. Translating it yields CSARDQDRMEENYGYTF. The rearrangement joins TRBV20-1 to TRBJ1-2, with D unresolved. Germline V lookup: CDR1 DFQATT, CDR2 SNEGSKA (reference sequence). The CDR3 covers 17 residues. Deletions cut 0 bases from V and 2 bases from J, with 19 bases between.